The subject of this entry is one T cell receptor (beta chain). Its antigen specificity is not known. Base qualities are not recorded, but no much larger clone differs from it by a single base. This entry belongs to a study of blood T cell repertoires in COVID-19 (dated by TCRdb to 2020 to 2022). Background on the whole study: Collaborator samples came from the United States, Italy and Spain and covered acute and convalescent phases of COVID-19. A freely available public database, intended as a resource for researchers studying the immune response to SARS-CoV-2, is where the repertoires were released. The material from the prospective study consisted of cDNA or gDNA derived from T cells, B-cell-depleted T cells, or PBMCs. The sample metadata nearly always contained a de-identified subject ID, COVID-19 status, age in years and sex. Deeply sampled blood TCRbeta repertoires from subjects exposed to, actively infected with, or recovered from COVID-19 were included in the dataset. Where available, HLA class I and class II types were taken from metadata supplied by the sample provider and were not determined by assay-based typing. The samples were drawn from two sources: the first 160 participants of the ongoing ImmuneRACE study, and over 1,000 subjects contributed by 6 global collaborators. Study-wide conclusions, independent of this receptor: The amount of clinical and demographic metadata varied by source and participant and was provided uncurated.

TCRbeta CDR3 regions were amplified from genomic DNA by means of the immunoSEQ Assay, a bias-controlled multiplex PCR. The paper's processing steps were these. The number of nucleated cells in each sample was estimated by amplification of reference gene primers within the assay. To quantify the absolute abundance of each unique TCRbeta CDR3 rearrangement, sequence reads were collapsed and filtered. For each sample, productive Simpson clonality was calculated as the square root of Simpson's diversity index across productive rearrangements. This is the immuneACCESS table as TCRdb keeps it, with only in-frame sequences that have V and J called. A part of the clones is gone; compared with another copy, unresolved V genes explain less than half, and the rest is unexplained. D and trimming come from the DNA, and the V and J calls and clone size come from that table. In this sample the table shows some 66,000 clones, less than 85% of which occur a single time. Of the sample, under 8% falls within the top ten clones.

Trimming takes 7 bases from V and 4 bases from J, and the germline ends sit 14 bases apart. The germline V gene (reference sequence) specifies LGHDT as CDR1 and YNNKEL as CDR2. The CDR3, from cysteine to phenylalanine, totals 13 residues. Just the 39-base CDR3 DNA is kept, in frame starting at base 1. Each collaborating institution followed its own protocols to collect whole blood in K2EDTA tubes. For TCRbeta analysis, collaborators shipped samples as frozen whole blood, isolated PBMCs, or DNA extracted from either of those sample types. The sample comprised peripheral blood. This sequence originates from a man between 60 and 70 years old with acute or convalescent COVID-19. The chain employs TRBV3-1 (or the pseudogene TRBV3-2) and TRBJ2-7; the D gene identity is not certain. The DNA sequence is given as TGTGCCAGCACAGGTTGGTCCGGATACGAGCAGTACTTC. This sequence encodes CASTGWSGYEQYF.